These 2 T cell receptor beta chains came from one sample sequenced in a study of T cells in Graves' hyperthyroidism and ophthalmopathy. RNA transcripts gave rise to amplified TCR beta CDR3 regions. The HTBI primer set served for first-round RT-PCR of the TCR CDR3. TCRdb independently ran MiXCR on the multiplex PCR reads; one entry per CDR3 protein. The sample has around 450,000 distinct CDR3 sequences, roughly 13% seen once. The sample consisted of blood. The receptor set was obtained from a woman between 18 and 30 years old with Graves' hyperthyroidism.

The chain couples TRBV6-1 to TRBJ1-3; 8 bases map to TRBD1. In germline, CDR1 is MNHNS, CDR2 SASEGT. J gave up 9 bases and V 7 bases, and 8 bases lay outside the gene matches. The CDR3 is 13 amino acids. The CDR3 spells CASTGQAGGTIYF. CDR3 bases: TGTGCCAGCACGGGACAGGCGGGGGGCACCATATATTTT.

This clonotype has a count of ten or more. The chain uses TRBV20-1 and TRBJ1-6; TRBD1 matches at 8 bases. The CDR3 is 15 amino acids. Germline CDR1 and CDR2: DFQATT and SNEGSKA (reference sequence). V lost 3 bases and J lost 6; bases outside the gene matches: 7. The CDR3 DNA reads TGCAGTGCTAGGGAGACAGGGGCGCTTAATTCACCCCTCCACTTT. Amino acids: CSARETGALNSPLHF.